This T cell receptor beta chain was observed in a study of T cell responses to AZD1222 COVID-19 vaccine. Study-wide results and limits: Rises in breadth and depth of Spike-specific TCRs came after two AZD1222 doses.

Clones were read by immunoSEQ multiplex PCR, and TCRdb kept only the in-frame ones, dropping some. The data contain 90,000 to 110,000 clones, around nine tenths of them singletons. Points on this clone: The antigen is undetermined.

Here the sequenced sample was peripheral blood, taken on day 0 of AZD1222 vaccination. The receptor was derived from an adult in good health.

CDR3 loop: CATSRDQTYEQYF. The CDR3 nucleotides are TGTGCCACCAGCAGAGATCAAACCTACGAGCAGTACTTC. This chain connects TRBV15 to TRBJ2-7; D is undetermined. This CDR3 contains 13 residues. Looked up from germline, CDR1 is LNHNV and CDR2 is YYDKDF (reference sequence). V shed 0 bases and J shed 2 bases, with 5 bases lying between them.